These T cell receptor beta chains were read from a single sample in a study of T-cell memory formation after mild COVID-19. TCRdb processed the 5' RACE reads anew with MiXCR; each CDR3 protein has one entry. The sample holds 390,000 or so distinct CDR3 sequences; roughly 15% are singletons and the top ten take roughly 21%. Sequencing used PBMCs or a T cell subset sorted from them (not recorded which). The source of these receptors is a man between 18 and 29 years old who had mild COVID-19 (a few samples of this study predate the infection). Cell type and time point are not known. The CDR3 runs from the conserved cysteine through the conserved F or W. The D gene is left open where the match is weak.

TRBJ1-4,NA,TRBV18,CASSIDNEKLFF
TRBJ1-2,TRBD1,TRBV20-1,CSATDRGQFGYTF
TRBJ2-7,NA,TRBV29-1,CSVAKGYEQYF
TRBJ1-5,NA,TRBV5-6,CASSTGPMDDNQPQHF
TRBJ1-2,TRBD1,TRBV29-1,CSVTPGQGADGYTF
TRBJ2-3,TRBD1,TRBV5-1,CARRGTGPFTDTQYF
TRBJ2-1,NA,TRBV3-1,CASSQDDGNEQFF
TRBJ2-1,TRBD2,TRBV28,CASSPEAGSSYNEQFF
TRBJ2-3,TRBD1,TRBV20-1,CSATGGTDTQYF
TRBJ1-6,NA,TRBV2,CASEDDSPLHF
TRBJ2-2,NA,TRBV6-5,CATPGPTGELFF
TRBJ1-2,TRBD1,TRBV12-3/TRBV12-4,CASRPRTGEFYGYTF
TRBJ2-4,NA,TRBV15,CATGRGAGPDIQYF
TRBJ1-5,NA,TRBV6-5,CASSRGHKHQPQHF
TRBJ1-1,NA,TRBV7-9,CASSLGGLRAFF
TRBJ1-1,TRBD1,TRBV5-1,CASSRGGTGNTEAFF
TRBJ2-2,TRBD1,TRBV12-3/TRBV12-4,CASSFSPGTGGAGTGELFF
TRBJ1-1,NA,TRBV6-2/TRBV6-3,CASSDREAFF
TRBJ1-5,NA,TRBV6-5,CASSPTRTSAGQPQHF
TRBJ2-1,TRBD2,TRBV7-6,CASSWRGGTYNEQFF
TRBJ1-3,NA,TRBV7-2,CASSLGANGNTIYF
TRBJ2-7,NA,TRBV7-9,CASSPLRGHYEQYF
TRBJ1-1,TRBD1,TRBV5-1,CASSLAGQGHTEAFF
TRBJ2-7,TRBD1,TRBV7-9,CASSLSVGQVSYEQYF
TRBJ2-1,TRBD1,TRBV3-1,CASSQDFSRGQYSPNEQFF
TRBJ1-1,NA,TRBV5-1,CASTFSGRETEAFF
TRBJ2-3,NA,TRBV6-5,CASSYSLSGERGTDTQYF
TRBJ2-3,NA,TRBV12-3/TRBV12-4,CASRTRLSQYF
TRBJ2-5,NA,TRBV9,CASPLRETARETQYF
TRBJ1-1,TRBD1,TRBV12-3/TRBV12-4,CASSFRVDRGTEAFF
TRBJ2-1,NA,TRBV5-1,CASSLGAVGNEQFF
TRBJ2-1,NA,TRBV29-1,CSVAAPLRYNEQFF
TRBJ2-7,NA,TRBV6-2/TRBV6-3,CASSYRLSSLNYEQYF
TRBJ2-1,TRBD1,TRBV7-3,CASSLGTGVWNEQFF
TRBJ2-2,NA,TRBV7-6,CASSLEVEITGELFF
TRBJ2-2,NA,TRBV30,CACTQGSLTGELFF
TRBJ2-5,NA,TRBV5-1,CASSAGTPAEETQYF